This TCR beta chain comes out of a study of OX40 agonist ivuxolimab in advanced cancers. Study background: One hepatocellular carcinoma and a couple of cutaneous melanoma patients partially responded. The study's findings and limits: CD4+ and CD8+ blood T cells expanded clonally by week 6 at 0.1 to 3.0 mg/kg. Low levels of normalized T-cell clonal expansion also appeared in some nonresponders. Compared with others, partial responders at 0.1-3.0 mg/kg displayed clonal expansion among the lowest.

The V gene lost 8 bases and the J gene lost 2 bases, with 13 bases spanning the gap. Germline V gene data show CDR1 as MNHEY and CDR2 as SVGAGI. The CDR3 extends over 14 amino acids. Regarding this clone: What it binds is not known.

The table came from immunoSEQ multiplex PCR; TCRdb's copy has only in-frame clones and leaves some out. The sample yields around 50,000 clones, approximately 90% seen once. The TCR comes from an adult with an advanced solid tumor such as melanoma, head and neck, liver or kidney cancer. The chain uses TRBV6-5 and TRBJ2-1; a weak D match, TRBD1 (5 bases). The source was CD4+ or CD8+ T cells sorted from blood, collected in a trial of the OX40 agonist ivuxolimab. The CDR3 nucleotides are TGTGCCAGCTCCTGGACAAGGACCTACAATGAGCAGTTCTTC. Its translation is CASSWTRTYNEQFF.